A single sample gave rise to the 7 T cell receptor beta chains below, sequenced in a study of regulatory T cells in long-lasting Graves disease. Relying on iRepertoire HTBI primers and Arm-PCR of CDR3 regions, the team built TCR beta libraries. TCRdb used MiXCR to reprocess the multiplex PCR reads, holding one entry per CDR3 protein. In the table there are a few hundred thousand distinct CDR3 sequences, roughly a fifth of which are singletons. Time point defined: persistent/refractory GD, antithyroid drugs over 5 years with positive TRAb. Construction of the TCR library relied on RNA isolated from PBMCs. The sample in question was peripheral blood mononuclear cells (PBMCs), obtained when the disease was refractory, from a patient treated with antithyroid drugs. Receptors were obtained from a female donor with Graves disease.

This clonotype turned up a few times. The rearrangement uses TRBV20-1 and TRBJ1-2, with 7 positions matching TRBD1. The germline CDR1 and CDR2 sequences are DFQATT and SNEGSKA (reference sequence). The CDR3 covers 14 residues. V lost 3 bases to trimming and J lost 8 bases; unmatched junction nucleotides: 12. The CDR3 bases are TGCAGTGCTAGTGTGGGACTACAAGGGGGCGGCTACACCTTC. Amino acid sequence: CSASVGLQGGGYTF.

This clonotype was observed a few times. The chain carries TRBV28 and TRBJ2-7; 8 bases fit TRBD1. Germline V lookup: CDR1 MDHEN, CDR2 SYDVKM. Germline trimming cut 8 bases from V and 1 base from J; bases unmatched to any gene: 13. The CDR3 has 16 residues. CDR3 sequence: CASQGTSGQDSYEQYF. The CDR3 nucleotides are TGTGCCAGCCAGGGTACCTCGGGACAGGATTCCTACGAGCAGTACTTC.

This clonotype was observed a handful of times. The CDR3 DNA reads TGTGCCAGCAGTCCCACTCTTTCTAGCGGAGGAGAGACCCAGTACTTC. Translation: CASSPTLSSGGETQYF. The rearrangement joins TRBV27 to TRBJ2-5, with 7 nucleotides matching TRBD2. Germline lookup yields CDR1 MNHEY and CDR2 SMNVEV (reference sequence). With V trimmed by 5 bases and J by 4 bases, 13 bases remained unmatched. This CDR3 spans 16 amino acids.

The chain carries TRBV5-6 and TRBJ2-1; D may be TRBD1 or TRBD2 (5 bases each). V was trimmed by 1 base and J by 3 bases, leaving 14 bases between them. Germline V gene lookup returns CDR1 SGHDT and CDR2 YYEEEE. The length of the CDR3 is 16 residues. CDR3 protein: CASSLRLAGSYNEQFF. CDR3 coding DNA: TGTGCCAGCAGCTTGAGGCTGGCAGGGAGCTACAATGAGCAGTTCTTC. Using reference TRBV5-6 and TRBJ2-1 for the parts outside the CDR3, the full variable domain is DAGVTQSPTHLIKTRGQQVTLRCSPKSGHDTVSWYQQALGQGPQFIFQYYEEEERQRGNFPDRFSGHQFPNYSSELNVNALLLGDSALYLCASSLRLAGSYNEQFFGPGTRLTVL.

Ten or more counts support this clonotype. The rearrangement joins TRBV15 to TRBJ1-2; possibly TRBD1 for D (6 bases). CDR1 is LNHNV, CDR2 YYDKDF, per germline (reference sequence). With 3 bases removed from V and 0 bases from J, the gap between germline ends came to 20 bases. This CDR3 comprises 18 residues. The CDR3 here is CATSRTSSGDRTNYGYTF. The CDR3 nucleotides are TGTGCCACCAGCAGGACCTCGTCAGGGGATCGGACTAACTATGGCTACACCTTC. Supplemented by reference TRBV15 and TRBJ1-2, the full variable domain reads DAMVIQNPRYQVTQFGKPVTLSCSQTLNHNVMYWYQQKSSQAPKLLFHYYDKDFNNEADTPDNFQSRRPNTSFCFLDIRSPGLGDTAMYLCATSRTSSGDRTNYGYTFGSGTRLTVV.

This clonotype was seen ten or more times. The chain recombines TRBV7-8 with TRBJ1-4, with D uncertain. This CDR3 contains 14 residues. Trimming shortened V by 5 bases and J by 5 bases, and 12 bases separated the two germline ends. Germline V gene sequence: CDR1 SGHVS, CDR2 FQNEAQ. CDR3 sequence reads: CASSPTSENEKLFF. CDR3 nucleotides: TGTGCCAGCAGCCCGACGTCAGAAAATGAAAAACTGTTTTTT.

This clonotype was picked up a small number of times. The chain uses TRBV29-1 and TRBJ1-1, with D perhaps TRBD1 (5 bases). The length of the CDR3 is 12 residues. The V end lost 2 bases, the J end lost 8 bases, and 12 bases lay between the germline ends. Germline CDR1 reads SQVTM; CDR2 reads ANQGSEA. CDR3: CSVEWQGLEAFF. The DNA for the CDR3 is TGCAGCGTTGAATGGCAGGGACTCGAAGCTTTCTTT.